Below are 11 T cell receptor beta chains sequenced from a single sample in a study of blood T cell repertoires in COVID-19. The protocol was immunoSEQ multiplex PCR, while the TCRdb copy is restricted to in-frame clones and leaves out a portion. The sample contains 250,000 to 350,000 clones, 90% of which appear only once. The sample taken for sequencing was PBMCs or T cells enriched from blood (not recorded which). The receptors derive from a woman in her twenties or thirties who had recovered from COVID-19.

The chain employs TRBV3-1 (or the pseudogene TRBV3-2) and TRBJ2-4; D may be TRBD1 (7 bases). The CDR3 runs 15 residues. Germline V gene data show CDR1 as LGHDT and CDR2 as YNNKEL (reference sequence). V was clipped by 0 bases and J by 12 bases, with 18 bases between them. The CDR3, as DNA: TGTGCCAGCAGCCAAGATAGGGCAGGGGGGATTGATCAGTACTTC. As protein: CASSQDRAGGIDQYF.

The chain joins TRBV4-1 to TRBJ1-2, with a possible D match to TRBD1 (5 bases). V was shortened by 1 base and J by 6 bases, with 12 bases between the two germline ends. The CDR3 consists of 14 residues. Germline CDR1 reads MGHRA; CDR2 reads YSYEKL. CDR3 protein: CASSQAGGVNGYTF. The CDR3 DNA is TGCGCCAGCAGCCAAGCTGGAGGGGTGAATGGCTACACCTTC.

The rearrangement joins TRBV5-1 to TRBJ2-5; D remains ambiguous. This CDR3 is 13 amino acids long. Germline V gives CDR1 SGHRS, CDR2 YFSETQ. The V and J ends lost 0 bases and 4 bases respectively, with 7 bases between them. This CDR3 reads CASSLDRIETQYF. CDR3 bases: TGCGCCAGCAGCTTGGATAGAATAGAGACCCAGTACTTC.

The chain uses TRBV14 and TRBJ2-3; no clear D. This CDR3 region has 12 residues. Germline V gives CDR1 SGHDN, CDR2 FVKESK. Between the trimmed V and J ends, which lost 2 bases and 2 bases, there was a span of 2 bases. The CDR3 bases are TGTGCCAGCAGCCAATACACAGATACGCAGTATTTT. This codes for CASSQYTDTQYF.

The chain carries TRBV7-8 and TRBJ1-5, with 8 bases aligning to TRBD1. Germline loops: CDR1 SGHVS, CDR2 FQNEAQ. The CDR3 runs 14 residues. V was pared by 5 bases and J by 7 bases, with 7 bases of the junction left unmatched. CDR3 protein: CASSPRQGWQPQHF. The CDR3 coding sequence is TGTGCCAGCAGCCCAAGACAGGGGTGGCAGCCCCAGCATTTT. Using reference TRBV7-8 and TRBJ1-5 for the parts outside the CDR3, the full variable domain is GAGVSQSPRYKVAKRGQDVALRCDPISGHVSLFWYQQALGQGPEFLTYFQNEAQLDKSGLPSDRFFAERPEGSVSTLKIQRTQQEDSAVYLCASSPRQGWQPQHFGDGTRLSIL.

There are a few counts of this clone. The chain couples TRBV30 to TRBJ1-2; tentative D call: TRBD1 (6 bases). The germline V and J ends were trimmed by 2 bases and 3 bases, with 19 bases remaining between them. Germline CDR1 and CDR2: GTSNPN and SVGIG (reference sequence). The CDR3 loop spans 16 amino acids. Here the CDR3 reads CAWSLGTGFLDYGYTF. CDR3 DNA sequence: TGTGCCTGGAGTCTGGGAACAGGGTTTTTAGACTATGGCTACACCTTC.

The chain couples TRBV9 to TRBJ2-3; TRBD2 aligns across 12 bases. Unmatched junction bases numbered 10, after V lost 0 bases and J lost 5 bases. CDR1 SGDLS and CDR2 YYNGEE come from the germline V gene. The CDR3 is 18 amino acids. CDR3 sequence: CASSVGASGRAAGDTQYF. CDR3 sequence (DNA): TGTGCCAGCAGCGTAGGGGCTAGCGGGAGGGCCGCCGGAGATACGCAGTATTTT.

The chain recombines TRBV19 with TRBJ1-5, with D perhaps matching TRBD1 (6 bases). V lost 1 base and J 3 bases, leaving 10 bases between the germline ends. This CDR3 has 15 residues. Per germline, CDR1 LNHDA and CDR2 SQIVND (reference sequence). For the CDR3, the DNA is TGTGCCAGTAGTATAGGCAGGGGCGACAATCAGCCCCAGCATTTT. The encoded protein is CASSIGRGDNQPQHF.

The chain has TRBV9 and TRBJ2-1, with 8 bases lining up with TRBD2. The CDR3 loop spans 19 amino acids. Germline lookup yields CDR1 SGDLS and CDR2 YYNGEE. V shed 0 bases and J 0 bases; nucleotides not matched to a gene: 11. In nucleotides, the CDR3 is TGTGCCAGCAGCGTAGAAGGAACTAGCGGAAAGACCTCCTACAATGAGCAGTTCTTC. Translation gives CASSVEGTSGKTSYNEQFF.

This rearrangement joins TRBV28 to TRBJ2-1; 12 nucleotides match TRBD2. The CDR3 is 19 residues long. Trimming at V came to 7 bases and at J to 4 bases, leaving 17 bases not matched to a gene. In germline, CDR1 is MDHEN, CDR2 SYDVKM. The CDR3 bases are TGTGCCAGCATCACGACCTCTAGCGGGAGGGCCCCCAAATACAATGAGCAGTTCTTC. Its translation is CASITTSSGRAPKYNEQFF. Based on the CDR3 plus reference TRBV28 and TRBJ2-1, the full variable domain is DVKVTQSSRYLVKRTGEKVFLECVQDMDHENMFWYRQDPGLGLRLIYFSYDVKMKEKGDIPEGYSVSREKKERFSLILESASTNQTSMYLCASITTSSGRAPKYNEQFFGPGTRLTVL.

V gene TRBV28 combines with J gene TRBJ2-1; 8 nucleotides line up with TRBD2. CDR1 is MDHEN, CDR2 SYDVKM, per germline. The CDR3 has 12 amino acids. With 3 bases clipped from V and 12 bases from J, the junction kept 4 bases outside the gene matches. In nucleotides, the CDR3 is TGTGCCAGCAGTTTCTCTGCGGGAGGGCAGTTCTTC. Translated, it gives CASSFSAGGQFF.